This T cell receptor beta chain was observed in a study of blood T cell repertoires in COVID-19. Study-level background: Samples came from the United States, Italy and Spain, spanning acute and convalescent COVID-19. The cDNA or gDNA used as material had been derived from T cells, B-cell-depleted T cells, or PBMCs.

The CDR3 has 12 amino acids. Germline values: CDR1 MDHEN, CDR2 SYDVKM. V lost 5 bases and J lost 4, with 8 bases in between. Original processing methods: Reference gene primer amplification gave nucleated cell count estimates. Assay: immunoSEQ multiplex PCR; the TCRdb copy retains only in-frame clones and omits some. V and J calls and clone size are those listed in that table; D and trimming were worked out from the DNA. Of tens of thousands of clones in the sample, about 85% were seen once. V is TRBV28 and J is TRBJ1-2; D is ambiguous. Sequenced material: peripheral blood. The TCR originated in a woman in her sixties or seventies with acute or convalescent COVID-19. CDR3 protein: CASSTTPYGYTF. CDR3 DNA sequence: TGTGCCAGCAGTACTACCCCCTATGGCTACACCTTC.